This entry lists 26 T cell receptor beta chains sequenced from one sample in a study of blood T cells in healthy people across ages. Next came a second PCR, run for about 6 to 12 cycles, which used a sample-barcoded 5' primer along with a J-beta primer mix. TCRdb processed the 5' RACE reads anew with MiXCR; each CDR3 protein has one entry. Counted here are 500,000 to 700,000 distinct CDR3 sequences, about 30% occurring once; the ten biggest clones make up approximately 15%. The sample comprised blood. These receptors were collected from a woman of 80 years or more in good health.

This clonotype has at least ten counts. The chain recombines TRBV4-1 with TRBJ2-7, with TRBD1 matching 9 bases. The CDR3 covers 15 residues. The V and J ends lost 5 bases and 4 bases, in that order; junction bases with no gene match: 9. The germline CDR1 and CDR2 sequences are MGHRA and YSYEKL. The CDR3 DNA reads as TGCGCCAGCAGCACCGGGACAGGGTCCATTTACGAGCAGTACTTC. It codes for CASSTGTGSIYEQYF.

The chain joins TRBV30 to TRBJ2-1; D gene ambiguous. With 2 bases removed from V and 0 bases from J, the gap between germline ends came to 14 bases. The germline V gene encodes CDR1 GTSNPN and CDR2 SVGIG (reference sequence). This CDR3 region has 16 residues. The DNA of the CDR3 is TGTGCCTGGAGTCGAGTGGTCTCGAGCTCCTACAATGAGCAGTTCTTC. Encoded protein: CAWSRVVSSSYNEQFF. Looking up the rest from reference TRBV30 and TRBJ2-1 gives the full variable domain: SQTIHQWPATLVQPVGSPLSLECTVEGTSNPNLYWYRQAAGRGLQLLFYSVGIGQISSEVPQNLSASRPQDRQFILSSKKLLLSDSGFYLCAWSRVVSSSYNEQFFGPGTRLTVL.

This clonotype was seen repeatedly, ten times or more. The V and J genes are TRBV7-6 and TRBJ2-7, with D maybe TRBD1 (5 bases). Germline V CDR1 and CDR2: SGHVS, FNYEAQ. The CDR3 loop spans 14 amino acids. V was cut by 3 bases and J by 5 bases, with 14 bases left in between. The CDR3 protein is CASSLGQWGNEQYF. The DNA of the CDR3 is TGTGCCAGCAGCTTGGGTCAATGGGGCAACGAGCAGTACTTC.

This sequence joins TRBV5-1 and TRBJ2-1, with 11 bases identical to TRBD2. Per the germline V gene, CDR1 is SGHRS and CDR2 is YFSETQ. J was trimmed by 3 bases and V by 3 bases; bases with no gene match: 5. The CDR3 loop spans 16 amino acids. The CDR3 spells CASSSLLAGDYNEQFF. CDR3 DNA: TGCGCCAGCAGCTCCCTACTAGCGGGGGACTACAATGAGCAGTTCTTC.

This clonotype has a count of ten or more. This chain links TRBV10-3 with TRBJ1-1; no clear D. Germline values: CDR1 ENHRY, CDR2 SYGVKD. V was clipped by 5 bases and J by 3 bases, with 7 bases between them. The CDR3 has 12 residues. The CDR3 coding sequence is TGTGCCATCAGTCGACTCGACACTGAAGCTTTCTTT. Translating gives CAISRLDTEAFF.

This clonotype was recorded at least ten times. This sequence joins TRBV3-1 and TRBJ2-3, with D perhaps matching TRBD2 (6 bases). The CDR3 length is 16 residues. V shed 4 bases and J shed 2 bases, with 16 bases lying between them. Germline V lookup: CDR1 LGHDT, CDR2 YNNKEL (reference sequence). The CDR3: CASSRNIAENTDTQYF. CDR3 sequence (DNA): TGTGCCAGCAGCCGAAACATAGCGGAGAACACAGATACGCAGTATTTT.

This clonotype was detected ten times or more. This rearrangement joins TRBV5-6 to TRBJ1-2; 12 bases are shared with TRBD1. The CDR3 extends over 17 amino acids. Germline V gene lookup returns CDR1 SGHDT and CDR2 YYEEEE. Trimming at V came to 5 bases and at J to 4 bases, leaving 12 bases not matched to a gene. The CDR3 region is CASSPTGTGGASYGYTF. DNA of the CDR3: TGTGCCAGCAGTCCAACTGGGACAGGGGGCGCGTCCTATGGCTACACCTTC.

The chain has TRBV20-1 and TRBJ1-5, with TRBD1 as a possible D gene (6 bases). CDR1 is DFQATT, CDR2 SNEGSKA, per germline (reference sequence). This CDR3 contains 16 residues. The ends were cut back, 0 bases at V and 0 bases at J, with 12 bases in the middle. This CDR3 reads CSARDGLTGSNQPQHF. CDR3 in DNA: TGCAGTGCTAGAGATGGGCTGACAGGTAGCAATCAGCCCCAGCATTTT.

The V gene is TRBV20-1, the J gene TRBJ2-3; 7 bases map to TRBD2. The length of the CDR3 is 15 residues. Losses at the gene ends were 0 bases for V and 2 bases for J; bases not matched to a gene: 5. The germline gives CDR1 DFQATT, CDR2 SNEGSKA (reference sequence). CDR3 DNA: TGCAGTGCTAGAGATGGCGGGAGAGTCACAGATACGCAGTATTTT. It encodes CSARDGGRVTDTQYF.

This clonotype was seen at least ten times. The chain recombines TRBV7-2 with TRBJ2-7; 8 nucleotides match TRBD1. The J segment lost 3 bases and the V segment lost 4 bases, leaving 11 bases of the junction unmatched. The length of the CDR3 is 16 residues. Germline CDR1 SGHTA, CDR2 FQGNSA. This CDR3 is CASSSYRGDHFYEQYF. The CDR3 DNA is TGTGCCAGCAGCTCCTACAGGGGGGACCATTTCTACGAGCAGTACTTC.

The table lists this clonotype with many counts. The rearrangement joins TRBV2 to TRBJ2-1; D is possibly TRBD2 (6 bases). V dropped 3 bases and J dropped 8 bases, with 8 bases sitting between them. The CDR3 is made up of 12 amino acids. The germline gives CDR1 SNHLY, CDR2 FYNNEI. CDR3 in DNA: TGTGCCAGCAGTGAGGGGGGTCATGAGCAGTTCTTC. Its protein is CASSEGGHEQFF. Combining the CDR3 with reference TRBV2 and TRBJ2-1 gives the whole variable domain EPEVTQTPSHQVTQMGQEVILRCVPISNHLYFYWYRQILGQKVEFLVSFYNNEISEKSEIFDDQFSVERPDGSNFTLKIRSTKLEDSAMYFCASSEGGHEQFFGPGTRLTVL.

V gene TRBV7-2 combines with J gene TRBJ2-3; TRBD1 agrees at 9 bases. CDR1 and CDR2 from the germline V gene are SGHTA and FQGNSA. The CDR3 covers 14 residues. Losses at the gene ends were 5 bases for V and 8 bases for J; bases not matched to a gene: 8. The CDR3 DNA is TGTGCCAGCAGCCCCTCGGGACAGGGAGTTACGCAGTATTTT. This gives the protein CASSPSGQGVTQYF.

The rearrangement uses TRBV5-1 and TRBJ2-3; D is possibly TRBD2 (5 bases). CDR1 is SGHRS, CDR2 YFSETQ, per germline. Trimming left V 3 bases short and J 4 bases short, with 9 bases between. CDR3 length: 13 amino acids. In DNA form, the CDR3 reads TGCGCCAGCAGCTCTGCCGGGGCAGATACGCAGTATTTT. Its protein product is CASSSAGADTQYF.

This clonotype was recorded many times. The chain couples TRBV12-3 or TRBV12-4 to TRBJ2-2; tentative D call: TRBD1 (6 bases). Trimming pared 6 bases from V and 1 base from J, leaving 9 bases between. CDR3 length equals 14 residues. The chain's CDR3 is CASRMTGNTGELFF. The CDR3, as DNA: TGTGCCAGCAGGATGACAGGGAACACCGGGGAGCTGTTTTTT.

This clonotype was recorded many times. This chain uses TRBV27 with TRBJ2-4, with 10 bases that match TRBD2. Gene TRBJ2-7 matches the end of the DNA better, so the J call may be wrong. The length of the CDR3 is 22 residues. Germline-derived CDR1 and CDR2 are MNHEY and SMNVEV (reference sequence). CDR3 region: CASSLYSPFSGGPGLRSGEQYF. The CDR3 DNA reads as TGTGCCAGCAGTTTATACTCGCCTTTTAGCGGGGGGCCAGGGTTACGATCGGGCGAGCAGTACTTC.

The gene calls are TRBV7-2 and TRBJ1-4, with a tentative D call TRBD1 (5 bases). Germline CDR1 is SGHTA and CDR2 is FQGNSA. The CDR3 is 16 residues long. V was pared by 5 bases and J by 3 bases, with 16 bases between. CDR3 amino acids: CASSLRATGANEKLFF. The DNA of the CDR3 is TGTGCCAGCAGCCTGAGAGCAACAGGAGCTAATGAAAAACTGTTTTTT. Full variable domain (remainder filled in from reference TRBV7-2 and TRBJ1-4): GAGVSQSPSNKVTEKGKDVELRCDPISGHTALYWYRQSLGQGLEFLIYFQGNSAPDKSGLPSDRFSAERTGGSVSTLTIQRTQQEDSAVYLCASSLRATGANEKLFFGSGTQLSVL.

This clonotype was found a few times. The chain combines TRBV25-1 with TRBJ2-3, with D maybe TRBD1 (6 bases). The germline V gene encodes CDR1 MGHDK and CDR2 SYGVNS. The CDR3 has 17 residues. Trimming shortened V by 3 bases and J by 4 bases, and 20 bases separated the two germline ends. CDR3 DNA sequence: TGTGCCAGCAGTGACCGGGCCAGCAGGGGTCGGGCAGATACGCAGTATTTT. Translated: CASSDRASRGRADTQYF.

This clonotype was recorded a few times. V gene TRBV13 combines with J gene TRBJ2-7; D is unresolved. The CDR3 is 14 amino acids. V was trimmed by 7 bases and J by 0 bases, leaving 13 bases between them. Germline-derived CDR1 and CDR2 are PRHDT and FYEKMQ (reference sequence). Here the CDR3 reads CASTPFSHSYEQYF. Here the CDR3 DNA reads TGTGCCAGCACCCCCTTCTCGCACTCCTACGAGCAGTACTTC.

There are many counts of this clonotype. One end of the junction fails to match germline, which may point to a read error. The chain combines TRBV14 with TRBJ2-3; 10 nucleotides agree with TRBD2. The CDR3 runs 16 residues. The germline CDR1 and CDR2 sequences are SGHDN and FVKESK. The CDR3 bases are TGTGCCGGCAGCCCCCCACTAGCGGGGAACACAGATACGCAGTATTTT. Translation gives CAGSPPLAGNTDTQYF.

The chain uses TRBV4-2 and TRBJ2-2; the D gene is possibly TRBD2 (5 bases). The V gene lost 8 bases and the J gene lost 2 bases, with 12 bases spanning the gap. This CDR3 is 14 amino acids long. The V gene's germline CDR1 is LGHNA and CDR2 YNFKEQ. The CDR3 reads CASDREGNTGELFF. In DNA form, the CDR3 reads TGTGCCAGCGACCGGGAAGGAAACACCGGGGAGCTGTTTTTT.

This clonotype occurred many times. This may be a read error, as it is one base from a much larger clone. The V and J genes are TRBV20-1 and TRBJ2-1; 8 bases are shared with TRBD2. CDR1 and CDR2 (germline): DFQATT, SNEGSKA (reference sequence). After removal of 6 bases from V and 12 bases from J, the junction contained 13 bases not matched to a gene. The CDR3 is made up of 13 amino acids. The CDR3 loop reads CSALTSETWGQFF. DNA of the CDR3: TGCAGTGCCCTGACTAGCGAGACTTGGGGGCAGTTCTTC.

This chain connects TRBV9 to TRBJ2-2, with TRBD1 matching 8 bases. The CDR3 runs to 16 residues. Germline values: CDR1 SGDLS, CDR2 YYNGEE. After removal of 1 base from V and 4 bases from J, the junction contained 6 bases not matched to a gene. CDR3 in amino acids: CASSVPSGQGTGELFF. The CDR3 DNA is TGTGCCAGCAGCGTACCCTCTGGACAGGGCACCGGGGAGCTGTTTTTT. The entire variable domain, with the rest obtained from reference TRBV9 and TRBJ2-2, is as follows: DSGVTQTPKHLITATGQRVTLRCSPRSGDLSVYWYQQSLDQGLQFLIQYYNGEERAKGNILERFSAQQFPDLHSELNLSSLELGDSALYFCASSVPSGQGTGELFFGEGSRLTVL.

With respect to this clonotype: One end of the junction varies from germline; a read error may be responsible. This chain uses TRBV12-3 or TRBV12-4 with TRBJ2-1; TRBD2 matches at 13 bases. The CDR3 spans 18 residues. The CDR3 sequence is CGSSLFPGLAGSYNEQFF. Here the CDR3 DNA reads TGTGGCAGCAGTTTATTTCCGGGACTAGCGGGGTCCTACAATGAGCAGTTCTTC.

Remarks on this clonotype: A read error may explain this, as a much larger clone is one base away. This rearrangement joins TRBV10-3 to TRBJ2-1; 13 positions match TRBD2. The CDR3 length is 15 residues. From germline, CDR1 is ENHRY and CDR2 SYGVKD. As DNA, the CDR3 is TGTACCATCAGACCGGGACTAGCGGGGAACAATGAGCAGTTCTTC. It encodes CTIRPGLAGNNEQFF.

The chain is built from TRBV27 and TRBJ2-7; 7 bases are a match to TRBD2. Germline loops: CDR1 MNHEY, CDR2 SMNVEV (reference sequence). The J segment lost 7 bases and the V segment lost 7 bases, leaving 10 bases of the junction unmatched. The CDR3 is made up of 13 amino acids. The CDR3 nucleotides are TGTGCCAGCACCGACGGGGGGTTTGGTGAGCAGTACTTC. This sequence encodes CASTDGGFGEQYF.

This clonotype was counted a few times. A much bigger clone sits one base away, suggesting this may be a read error. The chain couples TRBV5-1 to TRBJ2-1; 7 bases are shared with TRBD1. Gene TRBJ2-7 matches the end of the DNA better, so the J call may be wrong. Germline V gene data show CDR1 as SGHRS and CDR2 as YFSETQ. The CDR3 is 16 residues long. The CDR3 nucleotides are TGCGCCAGCAGCGCAGGGGGTACGGGATCCTACAATGAGCAGTACTTC. Protein product: CASSAGGTGSYNEQYF.